A single T cell receptor (beta chain) is shown here with its context. The target antigen is unknown. This specimen includes other DNA sequences encoding the same CDR3. This specimen belongs to a study of shared clonotypes between healthy human individuals. Sequencing used immunoSEQ multiplex PCR; TCRdb keeps in-frame clones, though not all of them. The table has millions of clones, over 85% seen once; the top ten hold about 1.1%. CD45RO-negative cells were positively selected for CCR7, leaving out terminally differentiated effector memory CD45RA+ cells. General study results and limits: Limited genetic and exposure-history diversity came from having few donors.

The germline V and J ends were trimmed by 5 bases and 5 bases, with 10 bases remaining between them. CDR1 is SEHNR, CDR2 FQNEAQ, per germline (reference sequence). This CDR3 region has 12 residues. The sequence came from a man between 18 and 35 years old in good health. The source material was naive CD8+ T cells sorted from blood. The rearrangement joins TRBV7-9 to TRBJ2-7, with no clear D. Here the CDR3 reads CASSLTGHEQYF. The CDR3 bases are TGTGCCAGCAGCCTAACCGGCCACGAGCAGTACTTC.